These T cell receptor beta chains were read from a single sample in a study of T cell repertoires in cytomegalovirus infection. MiXCR, applied by TCRdb to the reads, yields one record per CDR3 protein. This table has fewer than 700,000 distinct CDR3 sequences, more than 20% appearing once. Sequencing was performed on CD8+ T cells from PBMCs. These receptors all come from a human donor in good health (CMV status not recorded). Some clones in this sample may be carry-over from other donors' samples. Each CDR3 is given with its conserved first and last residue. D genes are given only for firm matches. Size is omitted from some rows. Given values are once, few, many or a class for expanded clones.

CDR3 DNA: TGCGCCAGCAGCTCTCGCCTCCAAGAGACCCAGTACTTC
CDR3 protein: CASSSRLQETQYF
D gene: -
J gene: TRBJ2-5
V gene: TRBV5-1
clone size: -

CDR3 DNA: TGTGCCAGCAGCTCAGGAGGACAGTTAAACACCATATATTTT
CDR3 protein: CASSSGGQLNTIYF
D gene: -
J gene: TRBJ1-3
V gene: TRBV7-6
clone size: few

CDR3 DNA: TGTGCTAGCAGCTCATACCCGGACATTAACTATGGCTACACCTTC
CDR3 protein: CASSSYPDINYGYTF
D gene: -
J gene: TRBJ1-2
V gene: TRBV7-7
clone size: many

CDR3 DNA: TGTGCCAGCCCGGACCCCTCCTACGAGCAGTACTTC
CDR3 protein: CASPDPSYEQYF
D gene: -
J gene: TRBJ2-7
V gene: TRBV6-1
clone size: -

CDR3 DNA: TGTGCCAGCGGGGACAGGGGAACTGGAAACACCATATATTTT
CDR3 protein: CASGDRGTGNTIYF
D gene: TRBD1
J gene: TRBJ1-3
V gene: TRBV25-1
clone size: many

CDR3 DNA: TGTGCCAGCAGTCTCCCCCCTAAAGAGACCCAGTACTTC
CDR3 protein: CASSLPPKETQYF
D gene: -
J gene: TRBJ2-5
V gene: TRBV12-3/TRBV12-4
clone size: -

CDR3 DNA: TGTGCTAGCAGCCCCGCCGGCCGACCGGAGACCCAGTACTTC
CDR3 protein: CASSPAGRPETQYF
D gene: -
J gene: TRBJ2-5
V gene: TRBV7-7
clone size: few

CDR3 DNA: TGTGCCAGCAGCGACCGGGACAGGGATGTGAGTGAGACCCAGTACTTC
CDR3 protein: CASSDRDRDVSETQYF
D gene: TRBD1
J gene: TRBJ2-5
V gene: TRBV7-9
clone size: many

CDR3 DNA: TGTGCCAGCACCAAAGACCCCATCGCAATCAATGAGCAGTTCTTC
CDR3 protein: CASTKDPIAINEQFF
D gene: -
J gene: TRBJ2-1
V gene: TRBV7-2
clone size: many

CDR3 DNA: TGCAGTGAGGGGACCTCTAGCACAGATACGCAGTATTTT
CDR3 protein: CSEGTSSTDTQYF
D gene: -
J gene: TRBJ2-3
V gene: TRBV20-1
clone size: -

CDR3 DNA: TGCAGCGCACCGGGCCCACCTTACTATGGCTACACCTTC
CDR3 protein: CSAPGPPYYGYTF
D gene: -
J gene: TRBJ1-2
V gene: TRBV29-1
clone size: few